The 22 T cell receptor beta chains listed next were all sequenced from one sample in a study of T cells in Graves' hyperthyroidism and ophthalmopathy. RNA transcripts provided the source from which TCR beta CDR3 regions were amplified. The HTBI primer set drove a first-round RT-PCR of the TCR CDR3. TCRdb recomputed calls from the multiplex PCR reads with MiXCR, one row per CDR3 protein. This sample yields about 570,000 distinct CDR3 sequences, of which approximately 14% are seen a single time; 11% to 15% belongs to the top ten. The sequenced sample was blood. The source of these receptors is a woman aged 40-49 years with Graves' hyperthyroidism.

This clonotype appeared many times. CDR3 loop: CASTLFKDTEAFF. As DNA, the CDR3 is TGTGCCAGCACCTTATTCAAGGACACTGAAGCTTTCTTT. The chain employs TRBV6-1 and TRBJ1-1; D call uncertain. The CDR3 extends over 13 amino acids. Germline CDR1 reads MNHNS; CDR2 reads SASEGT. Trimming removed 7 bases from V and 3 bases from J, with 12 bases in between.

This clonotype was recorded only once. V and J are TRBV30 and TRBJ1-2; 7 bases map to TRBD1. V lost 3 bases and J lost 2; bases outside the gene matches: 6. The CDR3 is made up of 14 amino acids. Germline CDR1 and CDR2: GTSNPN and SVGIG (reference sequence). CDR3 DNA sequence: TGTGCCTGGAGCCGGGACAGTGGAAACTATGGCTACACCTTC. The encoded protein is CAWSRDSGNYGYTF.

This clonotype came up many times. The chain couples TRBV5-1 to TRBJ1-6, with a possible D match to TRBD1 (5 bases). The CDR3 length is 16 residues. The germline V gene has CDR1 SGHRS and CDR2 YFSETQ. Between the trimmed V and J ends, which lost 1 base and 2 bases, there was a span of 10 bases. CDR3 region: CASSLTGWPYNSPLHF. Here the CDR3 DNA reads TGCGCCAGCAGCTTGACAGGATGGCCCTATAATTCACCCCTCCACTTT. The whole variable domain, filled in from reference TRBV5-1 and TRBJ1-6, reads KAGVTQTPRYLIKTRGQQVTLSCSPISGHRSVSWYQQTPGQGLQFLFEYFSETQRNKGNFPGRFSGRQFSNSRSEMNVSTLELGDSALYLCASSLTGWPYNSPLHFGNGTRLTVT.

The genes are TRBV5-1 and TRBJ1-5; 7 positions match TRBD1. V lost 7 bases and J lost 1; bases outside the gene matches: 5. This CDR3 contains 14 residues. The germline V gene encodes CDR1 SGHRS and CDR2 YFSETQ. The CDR3 nucleotides read TGCGCCAGCCGACAGGGCCCGAGCAATCAGCCCCAGCATTTT. Encoded protein: CASRQGPSNQPQHF.

In this sample, this clonotype turned up many times. This sequence joins TRBV20-1 and TRBJ2-1; 7 bases fit TRBD1. Unmatched junction bases numbered 8, after V lost 5 bases and J lost 1 base. CDR3 length equals 15 residues. Germline V gene data show CDR1 as DFQATT and CDR2 as SNEGSKA (reference sequence). The CDR3 coding sequence is TGCAGTGCTCCCGTAAACAGGGGATCCTACAATGAGCAGTTCTTC. This sequence encodes CSAPVNRGSYNEQFF.

The rearrangement uses TRBV18 and TRBJ2-7; D not certain. CDR1 and CDR2 (germline): KGHSH, LQKENI. This CDR3 has 16 amino acids. V lost 0 bases to trimming and J lost 0 bases, with 12 bases between them. The chain's CDR3 is CASSPPGRADSYEQYF. DNA for the CDR3: TGTGCCAGCTCACCACCCGGCCGGGCAGACTCCTACGAGCAGTACTTC.

The table lists this clonotype with a few counts. V gene TRBV25-1 combines with J gene TRBJ1-1; tentatively, D is TRBD1 (6 bases). V was clipped by 7 bases and J by 2 bases, with 14 bases between them. From germline, CDR1 is MGHDK and CDR2 SYGVNS. This CDR3 has 14 residues. CDR3 sequence (DNA): TGTGCCAGCAACGGACAGCGAGGCAACACTGAAGCTTTCTTT. As protein: CASNGQRGNTEAFF.

This clonotype has at least ten counts. Mismatch with germline at one junction end may stem from a read error. The CDR3 nucleotides are TGCGCCAGCAGCTTAAAGAGAGATGAAAAACTGTTTTTT. This sequence encodes CASSLKRDEKLFF. V usage is TRBV7-2 and J usage is TRBJ1-4; no definite D call. This CDR3 comprises 13 residues. From germline, CDR1 is SGHTA and CDR2 FQGNSA.

This clonotype came up many times. The J gene is TRBJ1-1, the V gene TRBV12-5; the D gene is possibly TRBD1 (5 bases). The germline CDR1 and CDR2 sequences are LGHNT and FRNRAP. The CDR3 length is 13 residues. Trimming stripped 7 bases from V and 4 bases from J, with 13 bases between. The CDR3 loop is CASASQGSTEAFF. In DNA form, the CDR3 reads TGTGCTAGTGCTTCCCAGGGAAGCACTGAAGCTTTCTTT.

The gene calls are TRBV9 and TRBJ2-3, with a possible D match to TRBD1 (5 bases). The CDR3 length is 14 residues. In germline, CDR1 is SGDLS, CDR2 YYNGEE. The germline V and J ends were trimmed by 4 bases and 0 bases, with 9 bases remaining between them. The DNA for the CDR3 is TGTGCCAGCAGCAACAGGATTAGCACAGATACGCAGTATTTT. This encodes CASSNRISTDTQYF.

This chain joins TRBV14 and TRBJ1-2, with TRBD1 identical over 8 bases. The trim removed 5 bases at V and 7 bases at J, leaving 9 bases unmatched. CDR3 size: 14 residues. The V gene's germline CDR1 is SGHDN and CDR2 FVKESK. The CDR3 spells CASSSTSQGGGYTF. CDR3 DNA sequence: TGTGCCAGCAGCTCGACTTCACAGGGGGGTGGCTACACCTTC.

This clonotype occurred a few times. This chain connects TRBV11-3 to TRBJ2-2; D is undetermined. The CDR3 contains 14 residues. Germline-derived CDR1 and CDR2 are SGHNT and YENEEA. Deletions cut 4 bases from V and 4 bases from J, with 10 bases between. CDR3 loop: CASSSESGTGELFF. For the CDR3, the DNA is TGTGCCAGCAGCTCTGAGTCGGGCACCGGGGAGCTGTTTTTT.

This clonotype came up many times. The chain recombines TRBV11-3 with TRBJ2-7; 9 bases are a match to TRBD2. V trimming: 1 base; J trimming: 4 bases; junction bases outside the gene matches: 2. CDR3 length: 14 residues. Germline V gene sequence: CDR1 SGHNT, CDR2 YENEEA. The CDR3 is CASSLGTSDYEQYF. The DNA for the CDR3 is TGTGCCAGCAGCTTAGGGACTAGCGATTACGAGCAGTACTTC.

This clonotype occurred many times. The genes are TRBV12-3 or TRBV12-4 and TRBJ2-6; D unresolved. The length of the CDR3 is 15 residues. Trimming pared 2 bases from V and 0 bases from J, leaving 5 bases between. CDR3 nucleotide sequence: TGTGCCAGCAGTTTAAGGTACTCTGGGGCCAACGTCCTGACTTTC. It specifies CASSLRYSGANVLTF.

The chain has TRBV10-3 and TRBJ2-3; D gene ambiguous. V was clipped by 5 bases and J by 2 bases, with 5 bases between them. Germline loops: CDR1 ENHRY, CDR2 SYGVKD. This CDR3 spans 12 amino acids. Here the CDR3 reads CAISFYTDTQYF. The CDR3 DNA reads TGTGCCATCAGTTTCTACACAGATACGCAGTATTTT.

This clonotype was picked up many times. V usage is TRBV29-1 and J usage is TRBJ2-7; a possible D gene is TRBD1 (5 bases). This CDR3 is 12 amino acids long. Looked up from germline, CDR1 is SQVTM and CDR2 is ANQGSEA. V lost 0 bases to trimming and J lost 3 bases, with 6 bases between them. CDR3 sequence (DNA): TGCAGCGTTGAAGAGGACAACTACGAGCAGTACTTC. Encoded protein: CSVEEDNYEQYF.

Ten or more counts support this clonotype. The chain links TRBV27 to TRBJ2-1; D call uncertain. Germline CDR1 MNHEY, CDR2 SMNVEV (reference sequence). The V end lost 1 base, the J end lost 8 bases, and 24 bases lay between the germline ends. The CDR3 contains 18 residues. CDR3 nucleotide sequence: TGTGCCAGCAGTTTATACCCTCCGTCCGGCACAAGGGTCTATGAGCAGTTCTTC. Translating gives CASSLYPPSGTRVYEQFF.

There are many counts of this clonotype. This chain joins TRBV28 and TRBJ1-2; 10 bases line up with TRBD1. This CDR3 region has 14 residues. V lost 8 bases, J lost 8 bases, and 11 bases stayed unmatched. CDR1 is MDHEN and CDR2 is SYDVKM in the germline V gene. The CDR3 nucleotides are TGTGCCAGCGGCTACTTAGGGACAGGGGCCGGCTACACCTTC. Translation: CASGYLGTGAGYTF.

This clonotype was counted at least ten times. The V and J genes are TRBV20-1 and TRBJ2-1; 14 nucleotides agree with TRBD2. Looked up from germline, CDR1 is DFQATT and CDR2 is SNEGSKA (reference sequence). J gave up 7 bases and V 5 bases, and 13 bases lay outside the gene matches. This CDR3 is built from 17 residues. The CDR3 bases are TGCAGTGCTCCTACAGGAGGACTAGCGGGAGGTCGGAATGAGCAGTTCTTC. Its translation is CSAPTGGLAGGRNEQFF.

This clonotype was found many times. The genes are TRBV12-3 or TRBV12-4 and TRBJ1-2, with 7 bases that match TRBD1. CDR3 length: 14 amino acids. With 6 bases clipped from V and 8 bases from J, the junction kept 12 bases outside the gene matches. CDR3 in amino acids: CASRDNRQGGGYTF. CDR3 sequence (DNA): TGTGCCAGCAGGGATAACAGACAGGGTGGCGGCTACACCTTC.

The chain uses TRBV7-9 and TRBJ1-3; no definite D call. The CDR3 covers 17 residues. Germline assignment: CDR1 SEHNR and CDR2 FQNEAQ (reference sequence). V was pared by 3 bases and J by 1 base, with 16 bases between. The CDR3 spells CASSLSSTLLSGNTIYF. The CDR3 bases are TGTGCCAGCAGCTTGAGTAGTACCCTTTTATCTGGAAACACCATATATTTT.

The rearrangement joins TRBV2 to TRBJ2-1; 9 positions match TRBD2. CDR1 is SNHLY, CDR2 FYNNEI, per germline. With V trimmed by 2 bases and J by 6 bases, 8 bases remained unmatched. This CDR3 has 16 amino acids. The CDR3 protein is CASSEIGSGRINEQFF. The CDR3, as DNA: TGTGCCAGCAGTGAAATTGGTAGCGGGAGAATCAATGAGCAGTTCTTC.